The text below deals with one TCR beta chain. The CDR3 regions of TCR beta were amplified from RNA transcripts. HTBI primers drove first-round RT-PCR of the TCR CDR3. TCRdb fed the multiplex PCR reads into MiXCR, producing one record per CDR3 protein. The table lists 600,000 to 700,000 distinct CDR3 sequences, about 45% of them singletons, with less than 9.5% in the top ten. The sample belongs to a study of T cells in Graves' hyperthyroidism and ophthalmopathy. This sequence was found in an adult man with Graves' disease, either hyperthyroidism or ophthalmopathy (not recorded which). Sequenced material: peripheral blood or thyroid tissue (not recorded which).

CDR3 amino acids: CSALDRAETQYF. The CDR3 region has the DNA TGCAGTGCTCTTGACAGGGCAGAGACCCAGTACTTC. The chain has TRBV20-1 and TRBJ2-5; TRBD1 matches 7 bases. This CDR3 has 12 amino acids. J lost 4 bases, V lost 5 bases, and 4 bases had no gene match. Per germline, CDR1 DFQATT and CDR2 SNEGSKA (reference sequence).